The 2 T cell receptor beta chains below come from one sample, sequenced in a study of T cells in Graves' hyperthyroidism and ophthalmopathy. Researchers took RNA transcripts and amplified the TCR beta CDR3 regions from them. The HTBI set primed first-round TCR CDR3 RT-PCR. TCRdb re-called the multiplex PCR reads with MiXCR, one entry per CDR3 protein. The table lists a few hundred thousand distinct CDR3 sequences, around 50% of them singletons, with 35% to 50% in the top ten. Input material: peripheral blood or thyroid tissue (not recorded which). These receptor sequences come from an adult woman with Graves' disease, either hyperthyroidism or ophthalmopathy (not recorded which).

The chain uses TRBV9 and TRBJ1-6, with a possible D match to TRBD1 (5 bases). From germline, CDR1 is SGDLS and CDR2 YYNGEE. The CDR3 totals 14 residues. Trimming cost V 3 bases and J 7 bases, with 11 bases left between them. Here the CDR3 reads CASSGDGANSPLHF. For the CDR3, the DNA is TGTGCCAGCAGCGGAGACGGGGCAAATTCACCCCTCCACTTT.

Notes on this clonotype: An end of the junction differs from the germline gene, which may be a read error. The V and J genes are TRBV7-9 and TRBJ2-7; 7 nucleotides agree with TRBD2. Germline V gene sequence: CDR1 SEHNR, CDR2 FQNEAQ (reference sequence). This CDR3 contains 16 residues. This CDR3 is CASSQLLAAESYEQYF. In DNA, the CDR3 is TGCGCCAGCAGCCAACTCCTAGCGGCGGAATCCTACGAGCAGTACTTC.